This T cell receptor beta chain was identified in a study of blood T cell repertoires in COVID-19. Study processing details: How many nucleated cells were present was estimated from reference gene primer amplification. Method: immunoSEQ multiplex PCR; TCRdb's copy keeps in-frame clones and lacks some. V and J calls and clone size are those listed in that table; D and trimming were worked out from the DNA. The sample has tens of thousands of clones, about 81% seen once. In germline, CDR1 is LGHDT, CDR2 YNNKEL (reference sequence). This CDR3 spans 15 amino acids. Trimming pared 0 bases from V and 6 bases from J, leaving 14 bases between.

The chain links TRBV3-1 (or the pseudogene TRBV3-2) to TRBJ1-2; D unclear. Material: peripheral blood. The origin of this receptor is a human donor in a cohort sampled during active COVID-19. The CDR3 here is CASSQELVRWNGYTF. The CDR3 region has the DNA TGTGCCAGCAGCCAAGAATTGGTCAGGTGGAATGGCTACACCTTC.